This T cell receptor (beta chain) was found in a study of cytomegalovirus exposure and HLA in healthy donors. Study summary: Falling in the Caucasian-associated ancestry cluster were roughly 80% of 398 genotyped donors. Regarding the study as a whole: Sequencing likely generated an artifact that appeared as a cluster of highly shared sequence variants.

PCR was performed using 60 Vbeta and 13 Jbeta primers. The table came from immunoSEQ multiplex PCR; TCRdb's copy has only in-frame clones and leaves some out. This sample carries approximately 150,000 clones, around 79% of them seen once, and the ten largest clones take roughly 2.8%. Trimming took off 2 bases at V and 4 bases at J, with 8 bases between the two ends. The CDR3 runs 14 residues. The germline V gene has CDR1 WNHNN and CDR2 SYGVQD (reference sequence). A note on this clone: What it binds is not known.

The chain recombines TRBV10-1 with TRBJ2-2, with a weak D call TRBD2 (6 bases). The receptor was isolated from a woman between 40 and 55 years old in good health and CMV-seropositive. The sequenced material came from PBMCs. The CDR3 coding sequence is TGCGCCAGCAGTGAGGGGGGAGGCACCGGGGAGCTGTTTTTT. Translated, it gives CASSEGGGTGELFF.